The clone carrying this T cell receptor (beta chain) was counted once. Germline CDR1 and CDR2: GTSNPN and SVGIG (reference sequence). The V end was cut by 7 bases, the J end by 0 bases, with 15 bases between. The CDR3 covers 15 residues. The sample comes from a study of blood T cell repertoires in COVID-19. Overall study context: Acute-phase and convalescent COVID-19 samples originated in the United States, Italy and Spain. PBMCs, B-cell-depleted T cells, or T cells were the source of the cDNA or gDNA that made up the material.

The authors' processing: Scientists estimated how many nucleated cells there were by amplifying reference gene primers. TCRdb's copy holds only in-frame clones and misses some; the assay was immunoSEQ multiplex PCR. V and J calls plus clone size are reproduced from that table; the DNA served to infer D and trimming. The sample has 65,000 to 100,000 clones; 80% to 90% are singletons. The V call is TRBV30, the J call TRBJ1-4, with D possibly matching TRBD1 (6 bases). The receptor was derived from a woman of 80 years or more with acute or convalescent COVID-19. The sample consisted of peripheral blood. CDR3 in amino acids: CAFQTGQATNEKLFF. CDR3 nucleotides: TGTGCCTTTCAGACAGGCCAAGCAACTAATGAAAAACTGTTTTTT.